This T cell receptor beta chain was observed in a study of glioma-infiltrating T cells after dendritic cell vaccination. CDR3 size: 15 residues. Germline V lookup: CDR1 MGHRA, CDR2 YSYEKL. The V and J ends lost 5 bases and 1 base, in that order; junction bases with no gene match: 6. This table comes from immunoSEQ multiplex PCR, and its TCRdb copy is limited to in-frame clones, with some not included. The repertoire holds roughly 100,000 clones, with about four fifths as singletons. This clone came up a few times. V usage is TRBV4-1 and J usage is TRBJ2-3, with 7 bases that match TRBD1. The starting material was blood, obtained before dendritic cell vaccination. This TCR was recovered from a human donor with glioblastoma. In nucleotides, the CDR3 is TGCGCCAGCAGCACCAGGGGGTCCCGCACAGATACGCAGTATTTT. Protein: CASSTRGSRTDTQYF.